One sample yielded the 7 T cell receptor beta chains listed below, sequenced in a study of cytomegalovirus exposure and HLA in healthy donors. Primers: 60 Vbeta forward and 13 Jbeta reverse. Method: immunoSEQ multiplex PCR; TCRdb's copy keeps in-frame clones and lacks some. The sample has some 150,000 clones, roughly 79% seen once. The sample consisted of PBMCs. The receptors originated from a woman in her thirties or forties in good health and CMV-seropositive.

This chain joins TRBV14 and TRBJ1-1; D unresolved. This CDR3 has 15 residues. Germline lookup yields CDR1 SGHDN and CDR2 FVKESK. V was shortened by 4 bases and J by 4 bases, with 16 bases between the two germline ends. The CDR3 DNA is TGTGCCAGCAGCCCCAACCTCGGCCGAGGCACTGAAGCTTTCTTT. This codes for CASSPNLGRGTEAFF.

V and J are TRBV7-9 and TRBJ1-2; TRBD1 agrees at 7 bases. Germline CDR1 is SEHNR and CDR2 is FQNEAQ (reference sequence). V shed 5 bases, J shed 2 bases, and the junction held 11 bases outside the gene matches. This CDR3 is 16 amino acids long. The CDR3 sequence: CASSINSGQLNYGYTF. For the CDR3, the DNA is TGTGCCAGCAGCATTAATTCGGGACAGCTGAACTATGGCTACACCTTC. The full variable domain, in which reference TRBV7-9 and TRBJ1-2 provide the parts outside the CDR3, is DTGVSQNPRHKITKRGQNVTFRCDPISEHNRLYWYRQTLGQGPEFLTYFQNEAQLEKSRLLSDRFSAERPKGSFSTLEIQRTEQGDSAMYLCASSINSGQLNYGYTFGSGTRLTVV.

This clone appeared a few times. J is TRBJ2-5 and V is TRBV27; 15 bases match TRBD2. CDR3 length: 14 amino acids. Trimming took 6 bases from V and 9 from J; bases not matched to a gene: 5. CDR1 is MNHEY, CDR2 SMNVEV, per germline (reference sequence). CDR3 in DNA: TGTGCCAGCAGCCGGACTAGCGGGGGGGCGGCCCAGTACTTC. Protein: CASSRTSGGAAQYF.

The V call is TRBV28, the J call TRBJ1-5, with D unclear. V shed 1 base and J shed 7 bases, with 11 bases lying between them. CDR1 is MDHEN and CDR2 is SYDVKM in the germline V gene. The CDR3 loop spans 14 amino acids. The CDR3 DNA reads TGTGCCAGCAGTTTATACGTACGAGGACAGCCCCAGCATTTT. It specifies CASSLYVRGQPQHF.

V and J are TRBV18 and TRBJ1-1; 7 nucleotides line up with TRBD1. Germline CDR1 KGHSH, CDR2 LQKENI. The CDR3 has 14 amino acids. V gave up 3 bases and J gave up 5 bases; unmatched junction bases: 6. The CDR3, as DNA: TGTGCCAGCTCACCGATCACAGGGGTGACTGAAGCTTTCTTT. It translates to CASSPITGVTEAFF.

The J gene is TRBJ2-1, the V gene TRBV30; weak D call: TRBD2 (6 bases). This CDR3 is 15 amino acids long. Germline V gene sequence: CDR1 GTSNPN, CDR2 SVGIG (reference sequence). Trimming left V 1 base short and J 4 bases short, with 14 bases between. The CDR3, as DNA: TGTGCCTGGAGTGGGGTGCAGGGAGGATACAATGAGCAGTTCTTC. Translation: CAWSGVQGGYNEQFF. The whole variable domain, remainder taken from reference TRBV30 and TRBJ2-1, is SQTIHQWPATLVQPVGSPLSLECTVEGTSNPNLYWYRQAAGRGLQLLFYSVGIGQISSEVPQNLSASRPQDRQFILSSKKLLLSDSGFYLCAWSGVQGGYNEQFFGPGTRLTVL.

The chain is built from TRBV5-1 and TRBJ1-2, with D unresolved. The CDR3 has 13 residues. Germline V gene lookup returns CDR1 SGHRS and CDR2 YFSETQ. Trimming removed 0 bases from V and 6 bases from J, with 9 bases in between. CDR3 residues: CASSLVGRDGYTF. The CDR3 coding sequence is TGCGCCAGCAGCTTGGTGGGGAGGGATGGCTACACCTTC.